The entry that follows covers one T cell receptor beta chain sequence. Sequenced by immunoSEQ multiplex PCR; TCRdb stores in-frame clones only, minus some. Of about 77,000 clones in the sample, about 93% were seen once. This sample is part of a study of T cell changes during pregnancy in multiple sclerosis. The receptor was derived from a female donor in good health, enrolled as a control in a pregnancy study. This specimen consisted of peripheral blood, obtained after pregnancy.

CDR3 in DNA: TGTGCCAGCAGTCCCAGGACAGGGAACATTCAGTACTTC. This sequence encodes CASSPRTGNIQYF. The chain combines TRBV27 with TRBJ2-4, with TRBD1 matching 8 bases. The ends lost 5 bases at V and 7 bases at J; junction bases unmatched: 4. Germline values: CDR1 MNHEY, CDR2 SMNVEV (reference sequence). The CDR3 has 13 residues.